One sample yielded the 27 T cell receptor beta chains listed below, sequenced in a study of CD8 T cells in Susac syndrome. Reverse transcription used 0.5 to 1 ug RNA and random hexamers. TCRdb reprocessed the immunoSEQ multiplex PCR reads with MiXCR, giving one entry per CDR3 protein. This table has tens of thousands of distinct CDR3 sequences, approximately 94% appearing once. The sample comprised CD8+ T cells from PBMCs. The source is a human donor in good health.

This rearrangement joins TRBV19 to TRBJ2-1; the D is unclear. The CDR3 runs 17 residues. Deletions cut 3 bases from V and 8 bases from J, with 23 bases between. Germline V lookup: CDR1 LNHDA, CDR2 SQIVND (reference sequence). The CDR3 loop reads CASSIPPPRSRPHEQFF. DNA for the CDR3: TGTGCCAGTAGTATCCCTCCCCCTCGATCGCGGCCCCATGAGCAGTTCTTC.

This rearrangement joins TRBV12-3 or TRBV12-4 to TRBJ2-6; D gene unclear. This CDR3 is 15 amino acids long. Deletions cut 1 base from V and 2 bases from J, with 6 bases between. The CDR3 here is CASSLVAPGANVLTF. In DNA, the CDR3 is TGTGCCAGCAGTTTAGTGGCCCCTGGGGCCAACGTCCTGACTTTC.

The rearrangement joins TRBV6-1 to TRBJ2-2, with no clear D. The CDR3 is 19 residues long. Trimming removed 1 base at V and 0 bases at J, with 18 bases between. CDR1 is MNHNS and CDR2 is SASEGT in the germline V gene. Here the CDR3 reads CASSEVGMWVESNTGELFF. As DNA, the CDR3 is TGTGCCAGCAGTGAAGTGGGGATGTGGGTAGAGTCGAACACCGGGGAGCTGTTTTTT.

The chain joins TRBV5-1 to TRBJ2-3; D unclear. The CDR3 is 13 amino acids. Germline CDR1 reads SGHRS; CDR2 reads YFSETQ. V shed 5 bases and J shed 0 bases, with 7 bases lying between them. CDR3 sequence (DNA): TGCGCCAGCAGGGGCTTTAGCACAGATACGCAGTATTTT. Encoded protein: CASRGFSTDTQYF.

This chain joins TRBV6-1 and TRBJ2-5; D is perhaps TRBD1 (5 bases). Trimming cost V 0 bases and J 3 bases, with 14 bases left between them. This CDR3 contains 16 residues. Looked up from germline, CDR1 is MNHNS and CDR2 is SASEGT. CDR3 loop: CASSEALQGIKETQYF. The CDR3 DNA reads TGTGCCAGCAGTGAAGCGCTTCAGGGCATCAAAGAGACCCAGTACTTC.

V and J are TRBV15 and TRBJ1-1; no clear D gene. Trimming removed 5 bases at V and 5 bases at J, with 15 bases between. The germline CDR1 and CDR2 sequences are LNHNV and YYDKDF (reference sequence). The length of the CDR3 is 14 residues. CDR3 in amino acids: CATSRSAGSTEAFF. The CDR3 DNA is TGTGCCACCAGCCGTTCCGCGGGAAGTACTGAAGCTTTCTTT.

This clonotype appeared a single time. Here the CDR3 reads CASSPSGQGAYEKLFF. The CDR3 region has the DNA TGTGCCAGCAGTCCTTCCGGACAGGGGGCTTATGAAAAACTGTTTTTT. This chain joins TRBV6-1 and TRBJ1-4; 11 nucleotides agree with TRBD1. The V gene end was trimmed by 5 bases and the J gene end by 6 bases; junction bases not matched to a gene: 8. This CDR3 comprises 16 residues. CDR1 and CDR2 from the germline V gene are MNHNS and SASEGT.

This sequence joins TRBV6-6 and TRBJ1-2, with D possibly matching TRBD1 (6 bases). The germline CDR1 and CDR2 sequences are MNHNY and SVGAGI (reference sequence). The CDR3 has 13 residues. V lost 6 bases and J lost 1, with 9 bases in between. The CDR3 DNA reads as TGTGCCAGCAGATACAGGGATAACTATGGCTACACCTTC. Amino acids: CASRYRDNYGYTF.

This rearrangement joins TRBV16 to TRBJ1-1, with 7 bases that match TRBD1. Germline CDR1 is KGHSY and CDR2 is FQNENV. The CDR3 loop spans 14 amino acids. The ends lost 0 bases at V and 11 bases at J; junction bases unmatched: 9. CDR3 region: CASSQSGGTDGAFF. The CDR3 coding sequence is TGTGCCAGCAGCCAATCGGGAGGGACAGATGGGGCTTTCTTT. The entire variable domain, with the rest obtained from reference TRBV16 and TRBJ1-1, is as follows: GEEVAQTPKHLVRGEGQKAKLYCAPIKGHSYVFWYQQVLKNEFKFLISFQNENVFDETGMPKERFSAKCLPNSPCSLEIQATKLEDSAVYFCASSQSGGTDGAFFGQGTRLTVV.

CDR3 in DNA: TGTGCCAGCGACAGGGGACCCTCTGGGGCCAACGTCCTGACTTTC. It yields the protein CASDRGPSGANVLTF. The genes are TRBV19 and TRBJ2-6; TRBD1 agrees at 8 bases. CDR1 LNHDA and CDR2 SQIVND come from the germline V gene (reference sequence). The CDR3 extends over 15 amino acids. The V segment lost 9 bases and the J segment 0 bases; nucleotides outside the gene matches: 4.

CDR3 DNA sequence: TGCGCCAGCAGCTTGGCCCTGGGATCCTACGAGCAGTACTTC. As protein: CASSLALGSYEQYF. This chain joins TRBV5-1 and TRBJ2-7, with unresolved D. The CDR3 extends over 14 amino acids. V lost 0 bases and J lost 1, with 8 bases in between. The germline gives CDR1 SGHRS, CDR2 YFSETQ.

V and J are TRBV2 and TRBJ1-1, with no clear D. The CDR3 runs 13 residues. Trimming left V 7 bases short and J 1 base short, with 10 bases between. Germline V gene data show CDR1 as SNHLY and CDR2 as FYNNEI. CDR3 sequence: CASTGNSNTEAFF. The DNA of the CDR3 is TGTGCCAGCACTGGCAATTCGAACACTGAAGCTTTCTTT.

The V and J genes are TRBV19 and TRBJ2-5, with unresolved D. This CDR3 has 11 amino acids. Germline V lookup: CDR1 LNHDA, CDR2 SQIVND (reference sequence). V lost 9 bases to trimming and J lost 3 bases, with 8 bases between them. Written as DNA, the CDR3 is TGTGCCAGCTCTCTGGAAGAGACCCAGTACTTC. It specifies CASSLEETQYF.

This rearrangement joins TRBV29-1 to TRBJ2-7, with D hard to call. This CDR3 spans 15 amino acids. Germline V lookup: CDR1 SQVTM, CDR2 ANQGSEA. Trimming removed 2 bases from V and 6 bases from J, with 20 bases in between. This CDR3 is CSVEWEKGTYFEQYF. Written as DNA, the CDR3 is TGCAGCGTTGAATGGGAAAAGGGTACCTACTTCGAGCAGTACTTC.

The rearrangement links TRBV7-8 to TRBJ1-1; D is possibly TRBD1 (5 bases). V was pared by 2 bases and J by 0 bases, with 13 bases between. The CDR3 length is 16 residues. Germline values: CDR1 SGHVS, CDR2 FQNEAQ. CDR3: CASSLSQGVLNTEAFF. CDR3 sequence (DNA): TGTGCCAGCAGCTTAAGCCAAGGGGTACTGAACACTGAAGCTTTCTTT.

The chain employs TRBV6-6 and TRBJ2-2; D is undetermined. The V and J ends lost 6 bases and 5 bases respectively, with 10 bases between them. The V gene's germline CDR1 is MNHNY and CDR2 SVGAGI (reference sequence). This CDR3 has 13 residues. The CDR3 nucleotides are TGTGCCAGCAGCCCCCGCGGTACCGGGGAGCTGTTTTTT. Translated: CASSPRGTGELFF.

The chain's CDR3 is CASSLARRAGENGYTF. CDR3 nucleotides: TGTGCCAGCAGTTTGGCGAGGAGGGCTGGTGAAAATGGCTACACCTTC. The V call is TRBV12-3 or TRBV12-4, the J call TRBJ1-2; D unresolved. This CDR3 is 16 amino acids long. Trimming stripped 3 bases from V and 6 bases from J, with 20 bases between.

This rearrangement joins TRBV7-9 to TRBJ2-6; TRBD1 matches at 12 bases. The ends lost 1 base at V and 1 base at J; junction bases unmatched: 2. The CDR3 has 18 amino acids. Germline V gives CDR1 SEHNR, CDR2 FQNEAQ (reference sequence). The CDR3 sequence is CASSLGGQGASGANVLTF. The CDR3 DNA sequence: TGTGCCAGCAGCTTAGGGGGACAGGGGGCGTCTGGGGCCAACGTCCTGACTTTC. The variable domain in full, with the rest retrieved from reference TRBV7-9 and TRBJ2-6, is DTGVSQNPRHKITKRGQNVTFRCDPISEHNRLYWYRQTLGQGPEFLTYFQNEAQLEKSRLLSDRFSAERPKGSFSTLEIQRTEQGDSAMYLCASSLGGQGASGANVLTFGAGSRLTVL.

The chain carries TRBV7-9 and TRBJ1-3; D not resolved. Per germline, CDR1 SEHNR and CDR2 FQNEAQ (reference sequence). Trimming shortened V by 3 bases and J by 0 bases, and 6 bases separated the two germline ends. The CDR3 consists of 14 residues. The CDR3 DNA sequence: TGTGCCAGCAGCTTTTTAGACTCTGGAAACACCATATATTTT. The encoded protein is CASSFLDSGNTIYF.

CDR3: CASFPRGTHQETQYF. Here the CDR3 DNA reads TGTGCCAGCTTCCCTCGGGGCACCCACCAAGAGACCCAGTACTTC. The rearrangement uses TRBV7-9 and TRBJ2-5; TRBD1 or TRBD2 may be the D gene (5 bases each). V dropped 8 bases and J dropped 0 bases, with 16 bases sitting between them. The CDR3 covers 15 residues. Germline assignment: CDR1 SEHNR and CDR2 FQNEAQ (reference sequence).

The chain recombines TRBV6-2 or TRBV6-3 with TRBJ1-1; TRBD1 agrees at 9 bases. After removal of 5 bases from V and 11 bases from J, the junction contained 21 bases not matched to a gene. Looked up from germline, CDR1 is MNHEY and CDR2 is SVGEGT. The CDR3 loop spans 17 amino acids. This chain's CDR3 is CASSPQDTGTGRLRAFF. CDR3 DNA: TGTGCCAGCAGTCCCCAAGACACCGGGACAGGGCGGTTGAGGGCTTTCTTT.

This chain links TRBV13 with TRBJ2-1; 9 bases fit TRBD1. The ends lost 5 bases at V and 7 bases at J; junction bases unmatched: 12. CDR3 size: 16 residues. Germline V gives CDR1 PRHDT, CDR2 FYEKMQ (reference sequence). This CDR3 is CASSLSTGGARNEQFF. In DNA, the CDR3 is TGTGCCAGCAGCCTGAGTACAGGGGGCGCGAGGAATGAGCAGTTCTTC.

The rearrangement joins TRBV4-3 to TRBJ2-7; D possibly corresponds to TRBD2 (5 bases). CDR3 size: 16 residues. V shed 1 base and J shed 5 bases, with 18 bases lying between them. Germline-derived CDR1 and CDR2 are LGHNA and YSLEER. CDR3 sequence (DNA): TGCGCCAGCAGCCAAGGGACTTCTTCAGTGTTAGACGAGCAGTACTTC. Translation gives CASSQGTSSVLDEQYF.

This sequence joins TRBV7-2 and TRBJ2-3, with 9 positions matching TRBD2. CDR3 size: 17 residues. Unmatched junction bases numbered 9, after V lost 3 bases and J lost 2 bases. The germline V gene encodes CDR1 SGHTA and CDR2 FQGNSA. The CDR3 nucleotides read TGTGCCAGCAGCTTCCGACCCAGCGGGGGGTTCACAGATACGCAGTATTTT. As protein: CASSFRPSGGFTDTQYF.

The chain couples TRBV6-1 to TRBJ1-1, with 7 bases that match TRBD1. This CDR3 spans 14 amino acids. The V segment lost 6 bases and the J segment 5 bases; nucleotides outside the gene matches: 9. The V gene's germline CDR1 is MNHNS and CDR2 SASEGT. CDR3 DNA sequence: TGTGCCAGCAGATATACAGGGGATGGGACTGAAGCTTTCTTT. Translation: CASRYTGDGTEAFF.

This chain uses TRBV11-2 with TRBJ2-5; 10 bases fit TRBD1. This CDR3 contains 17 residues. Trimming removed 1 base from V and 11 bases from J; junction bases left unmatched: 16. The germline V gene encodes CDR1 SGHAT and CDR2 FQNNGV. The CDR3 region is CASSLAGGTGALGGQYF. The CDR3 DNA sequence: TGTGCCAGCAGCTTAGCGGGGGGGACAGGGGCCCTCGGTGGACAGTACTTC.

This clonotype has a single count. V and J are TRBV3-1 and TRBJ2-5; 7 nucleotides align to TRBD1. Germline-derived CDR1 and CDR2 are LGHDT and YNNKEL (reference sequence). Trimming at V came to 5 bases and at J to 5 bases, leaving 8 bases not matched to a gene. This CDR3 region has 14 residues. Written as DNA, the CDR3 is TGTGCCAGCAGCAGCAGAGGGACAGACGAGACCCAGTACTTC. Protein sequence: CASSSRGTDETQYF.